The present entry profiles one T cell receptor (beta chain) with its context. Its antigen is unknown. Nothing much larger sits one base from this clone, and base qualities are not available. The data originate from a study of vaccination effects on CD4 cells after COVID-19 (dated by TCRdb to the early 2020s). In terms of the full investigation: In the ViraFEST assay, PBMC were stimulated with viral peptide pools, and TCR sequencing was then used to find antigen-specific CD4+ T cell clonotypes based on their expansion. A few million PBMC per well were cultured with about 9.6 ug/ml peptides in IMDM containing about 5% human AB serum, around 10 IU/ml IL-2 and gentamicin. Each participant got two doses of an mRNA SARS-CoV-2 vaccine, either BNT162b2 or mRNA-1273. SARS-CoV-2 spike-specific CD4+ TCR repertoires were compared before and after mRNA vaccination in COVID-19 convalescent patients and in infection-naive vaccine recipients. In the study, cultures from other donors were sequenced using the Oncomine TCR Beta short-read assay on an Illumina iSeq 100. Altogether, about 10 COVID-19 convalescent patients and a handful of SARS-CoV-2-naive healthy vaccine recipients made up the full study.

After approximately 11 days of culture, CD4+ T cells were isolated with the EasySep CD4+ T cell isolation kit. None of the healthy vaccine recipients had a prior SARS-CoV-2 infection, which was confirmed by nucleocapsid antibody tests that came back negative both before and after vaccination. Half of the culture medium was replaced with fresh IL-2-containing medium on days 3 and 7. Unless noted otherwise, every peptide stimulation condition was grown in triplicate wells. Using Ficoll-Paque Plus gradient centrifugation, PBMC were separated from whole blood and then either used fresh or cryopreserved at -140C. Genomic DNA was extracted from cultured CD4+ T cells with the QIAamp micro DNA kit. The study at large found these results: At late post-vaccination timepoints, both infection-induced and vaccine-induced clones showed marked clonal contraction, consistent with waning T cell responses. In healthy vaccine recipients, vaccine-induced clones were almost all SARS-CoV-2 mono-reactive, with only 1 of 255 cross-reactive with common cold coronaviruses. The study was limited by a small number of convalescent patients and lacked early post-infection timepoints.

The library relied on the immunoSEQ multiplex PCR assay. DNA from the cultured, isolated CD4+ T cells was subjected to TCR beta CDR3 sequencing. The published analysis was carried out like this. Non-productive TCR sequences were removed and reads were trimmed to the CDR3 region, keeping CDR3s of at least 7 amino acids. Antigen-specific clonotypes were identified with the MANAFEST web app by comparing expansion in peptide wells against reference cultures. To be called positive, a clone needed expansion at FDR<0.05 compared with the reference and with all other wells, an odds ratio greater than 5, and a frequency greater than 0.1% in two replicate wells. Clonotypes significantly expanded in SARS-CoV-2 spike wells and in at least one common cold coronavirus spike condition were defined as cross-reactive. Using the stringdist R package, CDR3 similarity was measured by Levenshtein distance, and unrooted trees were constructed with ape in R 3.6.1. Entries here come from immuneACCESS through TCRdb and include only in-frame sequences with V and J called. Some clones fail to appear in such tables; in the studies checked, an unresolved V gene covers under half of the shortfall, and the cause of the remainder is unknown. V and J calls and clone size are copied from that table; D and trimming were computed from the DNA. The sample table shows some 30,000 clones, and around three quarters are seen once. 3.8% of the sample is held by the ten biggest clonotypes.

The sequence derives from a human donor who received a COVID-19 vaccine. The sequencing used CD4+ T cells from PBMCs cultured without peptide, collected before COVID-19 vaccination.

At the DNA level, the sequence is TGTGCCAGCAGCCCAACCGGGACCACCGGGGATGAGCAGTTCTTC. The encoded protein is CASSPTGTTGDEQFF. The chain couples TRBV11-2 to TRBJ2-1, with a tentative D call of TRBD1 or TRBD2, each matching 5 bases. Looking up the germline V gene yields CDR1 SGHAT and CDR2 FQNNGV. V is cut by 5 bases and J by 8 bases, and the space between the germline ends is 19 bases. Measured from the cysteine to the phenylalanine, the CDR3 is 15 residues long. Here the CDR3 DNA is all that survives: 45 bases in frame from base 1.